The present entry profiles one T cell receptor beta chain with its context. Its target is unknown. This specimen comes from a study of identical twins. Unique molecular identifiers were present on cDNA, and template switching added a universal primer site. TCRdb passed the 5' RACE reads through MiXCR, listing each CDR3 protein once. Among roughly 250,000 distinct CDR3 sequences, more than 13% were seen once, and the ten largest hold 8.8%. The V and J ends lost 4 bases and 0 bases respectively, with 10 bases between them. The CDR3 runs to 14 residues. Germline V gene lookup returns CDR1 SGHRS and CDR2 YFSETQ. Overall study results and limits: With monozygotic twins, out-of-frame TCR alpha sharing exceeded what models estimated. When twins shared out-of-frame alpha sequences, those sequences had excess low generation probability.

The chain carries TRBV5-1 and TRBJ1-1; D is unresolved. This receptor was taken from a woman aged 18-29 years in good health. Sequenced input: memory (CD45RO+) T cells sorted from blood. CDR3 sequence reads: CASSARSLNTEAFF. Here the CDR3 DNA reads TGCGCCAGCAGCGCCAGGAGTCTGAACACTGAAGCTTTCTTT.